The entry that follows covers one T cell receptor (beta chain) sequence. This clonotype turned up a few times. Its antigen is currently not known. The sample holds no much larger clone one base away, and base qualities are not on file. The sample belongs to a study of blood T cells in healthy people across ages (dated by TCRdb to about 2015). As for the study more broadly: In model experiments, roughly one uniquely barcoded TCR beta cDNA molecule per two T cells was captured by template switching. To avoid experimental bias, donors of different ages were spread randomly across the sequencing lanes. The donors were divided into four age groups: young (average approximately 17 years), middle-aged (about 39), aged (about 60) and long-lived (around 87). To track age-related changes in TCR beta repertoire diversity, the study relied on deep sequencing normalized with unique cDNA molecular identifiers. For two donors (one aged 18 to 30 and one aged 80 or older), the study analyzed two additional independent replicas of 1 million unique cDNA reads from the same blood draw.

Study-wide findings and limitations: Estimates of total diversity based on one million sequenced T cells were regarded as lower bounds and as underestimates. The long-lived group showed more naive CD4+ T cells, fewer expanded clones and increased TCR diversity than the aged group, suggesting age selection. Because donor CMV infection status was unknown, age-related changes in expanded clonotypes were potentially confounded. Conclusive comparison of naive and antigen-experienced compartments was prevented by the profiling of bulk unsorted PBMCs. Observed TCR beta diversity per million T cells fell roughly linearly with age, and a significant reduction was already apparent by age roughly 40. A strong correlation was found between observed TCR beta diversity and the percentage of naive T cells measured by flow cytometry.

The 39 donors, aged 6 to 90 years, were systemically healthy Caucasian individuals from Russia. Each donor gave 8 to 10 milliliters of peripheral blood, drawn into EDTA-treated Vacutainer tubes. PBMCs were isolated by Ficoll-Paque density-gradient centrifugation, with at least 7 million obtained per sample. Total RNA, at least 6 micrograms per sample, was extracted from PBMCs with Trizol reagent. The percentages of naive CD45RAhigh/CD27high T cells were determined by flow cytometry on a PBMC aliquot from every donor. Libraries were made using 5' RACE. The second PCR ran for about 7 to 11 cycles and used a J-beta primer mix along with a sample-barcoded 5' primer. A unique molecular identifier was introduced onto each TCR beta cDNA molecule by a template-switch 5' adaptor carrying 12 random nucleotides. At least 3 million CDR3-containing paired-end reads were obtained from each sample. The Mint cDNA synthesis kit, primed by a TRBC-specific oligonucleotide, was used to synthesize first-strand cDNA from all RNA. Following uracil-DNA glycosylase treatment, all cDNA underwent a first 18-cycle PCR with the universal primers M1SS and BC2_uni_R. The study's own analysis went as follows. Each sample was normalized by randomly selecting 1 million high-quality reads, each carrying a distinct molecular identifier. Instead of being binned into consensus sequences, reads with shared molecular identifiers were discarded. CDR3 identification, clonotype clustering and error correction used MiTCR with a Q25 quality threshold and the strictest error-elimination algorithm. Lower-bound total TCR beta diversity was estimated with a nonparametric unseen species model using Euler transformation. Starting from the raw public reads, TCRdb applied fastp trimming at Q25, assembled clones with MiXCR and retained in-frame beta chains. Entries that share a CDR3 protein sequence are merged under the most common genes and DNA. The V and J calls and clone size come from TCRdb's table, not from the authors' own analysis. This sample comprises approximately 2,000,000 distinct CDR3 sequences, about 39% of them detected only once. The ten biggest clones cover roughly 24% of the sample.

The CDR3, from cysteine to phenylalanine, totals 14 residues. The CDR3 DNA has 42 bases and is translated from base 1. Trimming accounts for 6 bases at V and 5 bases at J, while the number of junction bases matched to no gene is 6. In this chain, TRBV12-3 or TRBV12-4 is recombined with TRBJ1-4, with 7 bases aligning to TRBD1. The sequencing input was blood. The clonotype originates from a human donor in good health. The DNA sequence follows: TGTGCCAGCAGCGCAGGGGGTGGGAATGAAAAACTGTTTTTT. Translation gives CASSAGGGNEKLFF.